This T cell receptor (beta chain) was identified in a study of T cell responses to AZD1222 COVID-19 vaccine. Findings and limits, study-wide: Two AZD1222 administrations were followed by greater Spike-specific TCR breadth and depth.

Using immunoSEQ multiplex PCR, the repertoire was profiled, and TCRdb retains in-frame clones only, with some absent. In the table there are 20,000 to 30,000 clones, around 87% of which are singletons. Germline V gene lookup returns CDR1 SGHTA and CDR2 FQGTGA. This CDR3 is 12 amino acids long. The V end was cut by 5 bases, the J end by 3 bases, with 5 bases between. About this clone: Antigen specificity is unknown.

This receptor was obtained from an adult who received the AZD1222 COVID-19 vaccine. The sequencing used peripheral blood, collected 28 days after the second AZD1222 dose. The rearrangement uses TRBV7-3 and TRBJ2-1; D remains unclear. The CDR3 DNA sequence: TGTGCCAGCAGCCCCCACTACAATGAGCAGTTCTTC. Translating gives CASSPHYNEQFF.